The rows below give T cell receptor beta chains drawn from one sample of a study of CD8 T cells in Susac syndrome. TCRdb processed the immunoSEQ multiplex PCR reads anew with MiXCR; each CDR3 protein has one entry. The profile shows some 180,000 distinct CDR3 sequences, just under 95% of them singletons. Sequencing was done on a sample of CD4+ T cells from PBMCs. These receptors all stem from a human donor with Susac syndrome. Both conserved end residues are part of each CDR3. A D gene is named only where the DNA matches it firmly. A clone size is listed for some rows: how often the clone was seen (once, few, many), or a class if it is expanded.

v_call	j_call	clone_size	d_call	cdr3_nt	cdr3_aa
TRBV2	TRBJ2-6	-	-	TGTGCCAGCAGTGAAGTGTGGCGGGTTCCGTTCTCGGGGGCCAACGTCCTGACTTTC	CASSEVWRVPFSGANVLTF
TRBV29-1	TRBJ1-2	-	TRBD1	TGCAGCGTTGAGGCAGGGGGAGATGGCTACACCTTC	CSVEAGGDGYTF
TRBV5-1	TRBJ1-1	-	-	TGCGCCAGCATCCAGACGGGAGGCACTGAAGCTTTCTTT	CASIQTGGTEAFF
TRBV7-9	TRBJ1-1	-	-	TGTGCCAGCAGCAAGATGAACACTGAAGCTTTCTTT	CASSKMNTEAFF
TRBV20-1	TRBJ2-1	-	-	TGCAGTGCTAGACAGAGCTCCTACAATGAGCAGTTCTTC	CSARQSSYNEQFF
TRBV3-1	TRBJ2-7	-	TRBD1	TGTGCCAGCAGCCTGGGACAGGGGGCACATTACGAGCAGTACTTC	CASSLGQGAHYEQYF
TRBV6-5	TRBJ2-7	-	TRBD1	TGTGCCAGCAGGCTTGCACAGGGGAGCTCCTACGAGCAGTACTTC	CASRLAQGSSYEQYF
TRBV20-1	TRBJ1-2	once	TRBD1	TGCAGTGCTCGACAGGGAGTGGAGGGCTACACCTTC	CSARQGVEGYTF
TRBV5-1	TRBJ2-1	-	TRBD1	TGCGCCAGCAGCCCCCCCGGGACAGGGTTCCGCAATGAGCAGTTCTTC	CASSPPGTGFRNEQFF
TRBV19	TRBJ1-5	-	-	TGTGCCAGTACGGACACCAGTATGAGTCCCCAGCATTTT	CASTDTSMSPQHF
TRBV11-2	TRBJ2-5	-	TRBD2	TGTGCCAGCAGCTTAGTCCGGACTAGCGGGGGACGAGAGACCCAGTACTTC	CASSLVRTSGGRETQYF
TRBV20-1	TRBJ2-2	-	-	TGCAGTGCTACACCCTATGCGTGGGCGAACACCGGGGAGCTGTTTTTT	CSATPYAWANTGELFF
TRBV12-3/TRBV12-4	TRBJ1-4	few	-	TGTGCCAGCAGTTCTGGTAATGAAAAACTGTTTTTT	CASSSGNEKLFF
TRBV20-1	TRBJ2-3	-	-	TGCAGTGCTAGAGGGGGCGTAGGCACAGATACGCAGTATTTT	CSARGGVGTDTQYF
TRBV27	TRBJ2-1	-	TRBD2	TGTGCCAGCAGCCCGGGACTAGTTGGGGCCGAGCAGTTCTTC	CASSPGLVGAEQFF
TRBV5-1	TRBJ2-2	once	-	TGCGCCAGCAGCTTGGCTCAAGGGGTGCTAGCCGGGGAGCTGTTTTTT	CASSLAQGVLAGELFF
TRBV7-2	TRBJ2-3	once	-	TGTGCCAGCAGCCCCGCCCCCGGGGCTAGCACAGATACGCAGTATTTT	CASSPAPGASTDTQYF
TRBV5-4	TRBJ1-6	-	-	TGTGCCAGCAGCTCCCGGACCTTCCTCCCGGGGGCGGCACCCCTCCACTTT	CASSSRTFLPGAAPLHF
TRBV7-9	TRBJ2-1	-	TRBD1	TGTGCCAGCAGCCGACAGGGGAGTAGGGAGCAGTTCTTC	CASSRQGSREQFF
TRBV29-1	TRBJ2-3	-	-	TGCAGCGTTGGTTTGGGAGCTCTTGTCCTCACAGATACGCAGTATTTT	CSVGLGALVLTDTQYF